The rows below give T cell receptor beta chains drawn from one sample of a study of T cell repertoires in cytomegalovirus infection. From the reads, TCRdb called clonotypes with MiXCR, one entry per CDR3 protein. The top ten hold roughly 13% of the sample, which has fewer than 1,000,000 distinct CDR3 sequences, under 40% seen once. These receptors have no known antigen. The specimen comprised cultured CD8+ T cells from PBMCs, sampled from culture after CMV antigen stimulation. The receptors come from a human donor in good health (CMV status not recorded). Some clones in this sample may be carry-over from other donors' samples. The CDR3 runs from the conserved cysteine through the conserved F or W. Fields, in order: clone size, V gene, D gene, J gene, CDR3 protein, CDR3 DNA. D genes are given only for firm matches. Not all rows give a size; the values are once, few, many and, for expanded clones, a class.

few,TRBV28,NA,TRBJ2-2,CASSLSRYTGELFF,TGTGCCAGCAGTTTGTCTCGATACACCGGGGAGCTGTTTTTT
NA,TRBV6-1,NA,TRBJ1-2,CASSPSTDRPYGYTF,TGTGCCAGCAGTCCTTCGACAGACAGACCCTATGGCTACACCTTC
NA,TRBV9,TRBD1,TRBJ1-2,CASRLPQGGGYTF,TGTGCCAGCAGGCTCCCCCAGGGGGGTGGCTACACCTTC
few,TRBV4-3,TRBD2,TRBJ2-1,CASSQDGGGFFNEQFF,TGCGCCAGCAGCCAAGACGGCGGGGGGTTTTTCAATGAGCAGTTCTTC
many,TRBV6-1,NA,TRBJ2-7,CATLSRDLPFEQYF,TGTGCCACTCTATCCCGGGACCTCCCTTTCGAGCAGTACTTC
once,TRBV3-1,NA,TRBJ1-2,CASSPPEGGPGYTF,TGTGCCAGCAGCCCCCCAGAGGGGGGCCCTGGCTACACCTTC
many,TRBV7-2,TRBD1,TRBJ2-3,CASSTRDSPIIHTQYF,TGTGCCAGCAGCACAAGGGACAGCCCAATCATCCATACGCAGTATTTT
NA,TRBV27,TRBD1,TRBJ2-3,CASSTSGGARTDTQYF,TGTGCCAGCAGTACCTCAGGGGGCGCACGTACAGATACGCAGTATTTT
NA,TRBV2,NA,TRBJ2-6,CATVPGLSSSGANILTF,TGTGCCACCGTCCCGGGACTGAGCAGCTCTGGGGCCAACATCCTGACTTTC
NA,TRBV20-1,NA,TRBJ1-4,CSARDGQGTNEKLFF,TGCAGTGCTAGAGATGGGCAGGGGACTAATGAAAAACTGTTTTTT
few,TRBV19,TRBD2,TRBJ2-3,CASRELAFTDTQYF,TGTGCCAGCCGCGAACTAGCGTTCACAGATACGCAGTATTTT
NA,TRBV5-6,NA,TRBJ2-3,CASSFISDTQYF,TGTGCCAGCAGCTTTATTTCAGATACGCAGTATTTT
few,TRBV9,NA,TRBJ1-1,CASSETGRRNTEAFF,TGTGCCAGCAGCGAAACGGGACGTAGAAACACTGAAGCTTTCTTT
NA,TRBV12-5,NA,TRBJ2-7,CASGFPGMEGIEQYF,TGTGCTAGTGGTTTCCCTGGGATGGAGGGAATCGAGCAGTACTTC
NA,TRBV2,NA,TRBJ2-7,CAIKGLIFEQYF,TGTGCCATCAAAGGACTTATCTTCGAGCAGTACTTC
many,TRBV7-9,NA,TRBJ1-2,CASSLGTSYGYTF,TGTGCCAGCAGTTTGGGGACATCCTATGGCTACACCTTC
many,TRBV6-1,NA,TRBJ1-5,CASSEIGQPQHF,TGTGCCAGCAGTGAAATAGGTCAGCCCCAGCATTTT
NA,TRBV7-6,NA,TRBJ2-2,CVSSLARVQTGGELFF,TGTGTCAGCAGCTTAGCGCGGGTCCAAACCGGCGGGGAGCTGTTTTTT
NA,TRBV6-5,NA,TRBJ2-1,CASSLGGHSYNEQFF,TGTGCCAGCAGCTTGGGGGGACATTCATACAATGAGCAGTTCTTC
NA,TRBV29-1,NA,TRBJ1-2,CSVERAGYTF,TGCAGCGTCGAGAGGGCTGGCTACACCTTC
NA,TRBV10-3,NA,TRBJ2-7,CAIRVPTSESSEQYF,TGTGCCATCAGAGTGCCGACCTCGGAATCGTCCGAGCAGTACTTC
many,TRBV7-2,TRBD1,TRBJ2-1,CASSSTGVVQFF,TGTGCCAGCAGCTCGACAGGGGTCGTGCAGTTCTTC
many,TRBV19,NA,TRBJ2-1,CASSIGSLRGAWGVYTNEQFF,TGTGCCAGTAGTATAGGGAGTCTTCGGGGGGCCTGGGGGGTGTACACGAATGAGCAGTTCTTC
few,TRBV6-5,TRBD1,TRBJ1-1,CASSYSGQLEDSNTEAFF,TGTGCCAGCAGTTACTCGGGACAGTTGGAAGACTCAAACACTGAAGCTTTCTTT
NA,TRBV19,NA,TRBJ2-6,CASRQGYGANVLTF,TGTGCCAGTCGTCAGGGGTATGGGGCCAACGTCCTGACTTTC
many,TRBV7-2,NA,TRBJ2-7,CASSPGEQLVSEQYF,TGTGCCAGCAGCCCAGGAGAGCAGCTCGTATCCGAGCAGTACTTC
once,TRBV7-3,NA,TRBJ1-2,CASTPKSTAGIKGGYTF,TGTGCCAGCACTCCTAAGTCCACGGCCGGGATTAAGGGTGGCTACACCTTC
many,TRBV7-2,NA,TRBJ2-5,CASSLETVQETQYF,TGTGCCAGCAGCTTAGAGACAGTACAAGAGACCCAGTACTTC
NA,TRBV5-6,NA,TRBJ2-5,CASSLGDHGTQYF,TGTGCCAGCAGCTTGGGGGACCACGGGACCCAGTACTTC
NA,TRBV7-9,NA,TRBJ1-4,CASSSAGGSQGKLFF,TGTGCCAGCAGCTCCGCCGGGGGGTCCCAAGGAAAACTGTTTTTT
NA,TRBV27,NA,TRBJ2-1,CASWDKVAYNEQFF,TGTGCCAGCTGGGACAAGGTCGCCTACAATGAGCAGTTCTTC
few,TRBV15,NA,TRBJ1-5,CATGQSNQPQHF,TGTGCCACCGGACAGAGCAATCAGCCCCAGCATTTT
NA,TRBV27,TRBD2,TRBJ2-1,CASTTRAGGANEQFF,TGTGCCAGCACCACCCGGGCGGGGGGTGCGAATGAGCAGTTCTTC
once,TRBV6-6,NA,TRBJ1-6,CASSYRGPGNSPLHF,TGTGCCAGCAGTTACAGAGGGCCGGGGAATTCACCCCTCCACTTT
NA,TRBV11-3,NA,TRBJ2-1,CASSFAGGRHNEQFF,TGTGCCAGCAGCTTCGCTGGGGGGCGACACAATGAGCAGTTCTTC
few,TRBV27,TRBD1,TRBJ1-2,CASSRGQGVLIYGYTF,TGTGCCAGCAGCCGGGGACAGGGGGTCTTAATCTATGGCTACACCTTC
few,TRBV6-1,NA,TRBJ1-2,CASSEEGSRGYTF,TGTGCCAGCAGTGAAGAAGGGTCTCGAGGCTACACCTTC
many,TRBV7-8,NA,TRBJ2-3,CASKSLQSSTDTQYF,TGTGCCAGCAAGAGCTTACAGAGTAGCACAGATACGCAGTATTTT
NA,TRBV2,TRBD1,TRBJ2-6,CASSERTGGEERANVLTF,TGTGCCAGCAGTGAGAGGACAGGGGGTGAGGAGCGGGCCAACGTCCTGACTTTC
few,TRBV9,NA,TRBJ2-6,CASSARDGLSGANVLTF,TGTGCCAGCAGCGCCCGGGACGGCCTCTCTGGGGCCAACGTCCTGACTTTC
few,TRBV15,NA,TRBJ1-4,CATSRVLGEKLFF,TGTGCCACCAGCAGAGTTTTAGGTGAAAAACTGTTTTTT
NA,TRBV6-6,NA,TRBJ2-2,CASSLDARPPTGELFF,TGTGCCAGCAGTCTGGACGCCCGCCCCCCCACCGGGGAGCTGTTTTTT
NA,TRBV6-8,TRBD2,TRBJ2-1,CASSPYSGGDNEQFF,TGTGCCAGCAGTCCCTATAGCGGGGGTGACAATGAGCAGTTCTTC
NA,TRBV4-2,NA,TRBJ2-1,CASSQGATSSYNEQFF,TGTGCCAGTAGCCAAGGGGCTACTAGCTCCTACAATGAGCAGTTCTTC
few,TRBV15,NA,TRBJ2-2,CATLQGAGELFF,TGTGCCACCCTGCAGGGTGCCGGGGAGCTGTTTTTT
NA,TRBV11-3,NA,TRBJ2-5,CASSLGRTPYQETQYF,TGTGCCAGCAGCTTAGGCCGGACTCCGTACCAAGAGACCCAGTACTTC
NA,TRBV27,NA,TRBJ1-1,CASSFNRRNTEAFF,TGTGCCAGCAGTTTTAACAGACGGAACACTGAAGCTTTCTTT
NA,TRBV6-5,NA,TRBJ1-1,CASSYVRDLHTEAFF,TGTGCCAGCAGTTACGTGAGGGACCTGCACACTGAAGCTTTCTTT
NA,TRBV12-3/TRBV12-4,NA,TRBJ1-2,CASSLAEDSLNGYTF,TGTGCCAGCAGTTTAGCTGAAGACTCATTGAATGGCTACACCTTC
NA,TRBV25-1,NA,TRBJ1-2,CASSEINYGYTF,TGTGCCAGCAGTGAGATTAACTATGGCTACACCTTC
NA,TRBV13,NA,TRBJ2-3,CASNTRGYGDTQYF,TGTGCCAGCAATACCAGGGGCTATGGTGATACGCAGTATTTT
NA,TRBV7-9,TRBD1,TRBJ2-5,CASSRVQGVQETQYF,TGTGCCAGCAGCCGAGTACAGGGGGTACAAGAGACCCAGTACTTC
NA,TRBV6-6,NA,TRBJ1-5,CATLDRNNQPQHF,TGTGCCACCCTTGACAGAAACAATCAGCCCCAGCATTTT
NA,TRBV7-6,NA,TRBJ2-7,CASSYEGTPLYEQYF,TGTGCCAGCAGCTATGAGGGGACGCCCCTCTACGAGCAGTACTTC
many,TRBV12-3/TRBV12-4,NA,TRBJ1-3,CASSSEFGVGPRGVRNTIYF,TGTGCCAGCAGTTCAGAATTTGGGGTAGGGCCGCGAGGCGTCAGAAACACCATATATTTT